The present T cell receptor beta chain was sequenced within a study of T cell clones after liver transplantation. Germline loops: CDR1 SGHRS, CDR2 YFSETQ. V lost 0 bases and J 1 base, leaving 7 bases between the germline ends. The CDR3 has 14 residues. The table came from immunoSEQ multiplex PCR; TCRdb's copy has only in-frame clones and leaves some out. Of roughly 100,000 clones in the sample, 80% to 85% are singletons; the top ten hold over 0.9%. The sample here was CD4+ T cells from blood, taken before liver transplant. The sequence was collected from a human donor who received a liver transplant. The V and J genes are TRBV5-1 and TRBJ1-1; D remains ambiguous. This CDR3 is CASSLGQQNTEAFF. Here the CDR3 DNA reads TGCGCCAGCAGCTTGGGGCAGCAGAACACTGAAGCTTTCTTT. Supplemented by reference TRBV5-1 and TRBJ1-1, the full variable domain reads KAGVTQTPRYLIKTRGQQVTLSCSPISGHRSVSWYQQTPGQGLQFLFEYFSETQRNKGNFPGRFSGRQFSNSRSEMNVSTLELGDSALYLCASSLGQQNTEAFFGQGTRLTVV.